This record looks at one T cell receptor (beta chain) sequence and its context. Its antigen remains unknown. The study ran its PCR with 60 Vbeta and 13 Jbeta primers. The assay was immunoSEQ multiplex PCR, and TCRdb's table has in-frame clones only and misses some. This sample carries roughly 72,000 clones, 79% of them seen once, and the ten largest clones take around a fifth. The source of the sample is a study of cytomegalovirus exposure and HLA in healthy donors. Study-wide results and caveats: Of the V segments, some could not be distinguished, including TRBV6-2 and TRBV6-3, and were excluded. An observed cluster of highly shared sequence variants was recorded as a likely sequencing artifact. It emerged from a later analysis that several of the most significant clusters appeared to be linked to common viral pathogens. High specificity and sensitivity for cytomegalovirus status were reported for the classifier.

Losses at the gene ends were 0 bases for V and 10 bases for J; bases not matched to a gene: 13. Per the germline V gene, CDR1 is GTSNPN and CDR2 is SVGIG (reference sequence). This CDR3 is built from 16 residues. This TCR was recovered from a woman aged 40 to 50 in good health and CMV-seropositive. Sequenced input: PBMCs. The rearrangement joins TRBV30 to TRBJ2-1; 9 bases are a match to TRBD1. The CDR3 protein is CAWSVRGGTGQGEQFF. CDR3 coding DNA: TGTGCCTGGAGTGTAAGGGGTGGGACAGGGCAAGGGGAGCAGTTCTTC. Supplemented by reference TRBV30 and TRBJ2-1, the full variable domain reads SQTIHQWPATLVQPVGSPLSLECTVEGTSNPNLYWYRQAAGRGLQLLFYSVGIGQISSEVPQNLSASRPQDRQFILSSKKLLLSDSGFYLCAWSVRGGTGQGEQFFGPGTRLTVL.